This TCR beta chain was profiled in a study of cytomegalovirus exposure and HLA in healthy donors. Study-wide points: TCR clusters originating in the first cohort tended to co-occur in the roughly 110 validation repertoires, according to a later analysis. There were a few CMV-associated chains whose specificity for CMV antigens was confirmed in vitro. Rarity marked most TCR sequences, yet some public TCRs occurred in many donors. Altogether, about 160 TCR beta chains were recorded as cytomegalovirus-associated.

Points on this clone: Its target is not known.

The V and J ends lost 3 bases and 0 bases respectively, with 14 bases between them. Germline V lookup: CDR1 SGHNT, CDR2 YYREEE (reference sequence). This CDR3 is built from 16 residues. The assay was immunoSEQ multiplex PCR, and TCRdb's table has in-frame clones only and misses some. The sample gives 150,000 to 200,000 clones, about 96% of which show up once; around 0.9% is in the top ten. This sequence was found in a woman aged 18-29 years in good health and CMV-seronegative. This chain connects TRBV5-4 to TRBJ2-3, with D maybe TRBD1 (5 bases). Sequencing was carried out using PBMCs. The CDR3 region is CASSYAGSTSTDTQYF. Written as DNA, the CDR3 is TGTGCCAGCAGCTACGCAGGGTCCACTAGCACAGATACGCAGTATTTT.